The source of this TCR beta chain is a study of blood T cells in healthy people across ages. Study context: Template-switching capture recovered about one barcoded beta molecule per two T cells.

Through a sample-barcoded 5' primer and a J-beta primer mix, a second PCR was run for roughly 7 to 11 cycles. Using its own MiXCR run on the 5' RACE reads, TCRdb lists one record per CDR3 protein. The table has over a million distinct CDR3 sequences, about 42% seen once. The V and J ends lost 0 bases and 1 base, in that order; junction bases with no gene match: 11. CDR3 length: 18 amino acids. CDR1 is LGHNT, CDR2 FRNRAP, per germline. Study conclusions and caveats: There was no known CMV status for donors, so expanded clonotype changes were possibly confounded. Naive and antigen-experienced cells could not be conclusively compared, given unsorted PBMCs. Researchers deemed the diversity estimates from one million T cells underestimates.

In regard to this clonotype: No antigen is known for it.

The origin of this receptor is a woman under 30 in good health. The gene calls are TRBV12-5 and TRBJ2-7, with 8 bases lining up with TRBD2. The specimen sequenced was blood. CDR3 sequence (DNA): TGTGCTAGTGGTTTGGTGGGGGGACTAGTCCTCCCTTCCTACGAGCAGTACTTC. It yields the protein CASGLVGGLVLPSYEQYF.